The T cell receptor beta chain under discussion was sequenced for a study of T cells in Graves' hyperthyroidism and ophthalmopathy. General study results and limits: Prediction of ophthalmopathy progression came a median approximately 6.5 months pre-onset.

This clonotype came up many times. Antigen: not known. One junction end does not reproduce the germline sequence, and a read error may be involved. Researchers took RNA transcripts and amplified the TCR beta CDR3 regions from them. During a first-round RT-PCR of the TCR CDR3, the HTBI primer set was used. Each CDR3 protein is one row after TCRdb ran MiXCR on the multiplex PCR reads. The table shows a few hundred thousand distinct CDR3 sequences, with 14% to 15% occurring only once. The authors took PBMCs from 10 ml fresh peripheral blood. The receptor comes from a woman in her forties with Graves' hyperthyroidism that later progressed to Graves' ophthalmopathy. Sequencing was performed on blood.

In DNA form, the CDR3 reads TGTGCCAGCAGCCTAGCGGGAGTGGCAGATACGCAGTATTTT. This translates into CASSLAGVADTQYF. The V gene is TRBV7-2, the J gene TRBJ2-3; TRBD2 matches 10 bases. The CDR3 totals 14 residues. Germline V CDR1 and CDR2: SGHTA, FQGNSA.